Below, 9 T cell receptor beta chains from the same sample are listed, as sequenced in a study of blood T cell repertoires in COVID-19. Data came from immunoSEQ multiplex PCR; TCRdb stores just in-frame clones and leaves some out. In the table there are roughly 90,000 clones, around 89% of which are singletons. The sequencing input was peripheral blood. These receptors came from a middle-aged man with COVID-19, enrolled during active disease.

The chain employs TRBV19 and TRBJ1-5; TRBD1 is a possible D gene (5 bases). Trimming pared 5 bases from V and 7 bases from J, leaving 21 bases between. The CDR3 contains 16 residues. Germline loops: CDR1 LNHDA, CDR2 SQIVND (reference sequence). In DNA, the CDR3 is TGTGCCAGTAGTGGGGCAGGGTTAGGTGCAGGGCAGCCCCAGCATTTT. Its translation is CASSGAGLGAGQPQHF.

The V call is TRBV7-9, the J call TRBJ1-1; 7 bases fit TRBD1. J lost 10 bases, V lost 5 bases, and 7 bases had no gene match. This CDR3 has 12 residues. CDR1 SEHNR and CDR2 FQNEAQ come from the germline V gene (reference sequence). The CDR3 DNA follows: TGTGCCAGCAGCGAAAACAGGGGCACAGCTTTCTTT. Translated: CASSENRGTAFF.

This chain uses TRBV11-2 with TRBJ2-2; D is perhaps TRBD2 (6 bases). Germline CDR1 reads SGHAT; CDR2 reads FQNNGV. The V and J ends lost 5 bases and 5 bases respectively, with 12 bases between them. This CDR3 has 14 residues. This chain's CDR3 is CASSQSAGTGELFF. Written as DNA, the CDR3 is TGTGCCAGCAGCCAGTCCGCGGGAACCGGGGAGCTGTTTTTT.

V gene TRBV4-2 combines with J gene TRBJ2-7; 11 bases map to TRBD1. The CDR3 contains 16 residues. CDR1 LGHNA and CDR2 YNFKEQ come from the germline V gene. V lost 3 bases and J lost 5; bases outside the gene matches: 9. The CDR3 sequence is CASSHLGTGGLNEQYF. The CDR3 coding sequence is TGTGCCAGCAGCCATTTAGGGACAGGGGGGTTAAACGAGCAGTACTTC.

The chain has TRBV30 and TRBJ1-1; 7 nucleotides agree with TRBD1. CDR1 and CDR2 (germline): GTSNPN, SVGIG (reference sequence). The J segment lost 0 bases and the V segment lost 5 bases, leaving 9 bases of the junction unmatched. The CDR3 sequence is 15 residues long. CDR3 residues: CAWAPGTAMNTEAFF. As DNA, the CDR3 is TGTGCCTGGGCGCCCGGGACAGCAATGAACACTGAAGCTTTCTTT.

The chain links TRBV27 to TRBJ1-4, with 8 positions matching TRBD1. Trimming cost V 5 bases and J 2 bases; bases outside gene matches: 4. Germline-derived CDR1 and CDR2 are MNHEY and SMNVEV (reference sequence). The CDR3 totals 15 residues. The CDR3 DNA reads as TGTGCCAGCAGTCTCCGACAGGGGACTAATGAAAAACTGTTTTTT. Translated, it gives CASSLRQGTNEKLFF.

The chain links TRBV19 to TRBJ1-5, with D perhaps TRBD1 (5 bases). CDR3 length: 16 residues. V lost 0 bases to trimming and J lost 6 bases, with 15 bases between them. Germline V CDR1 and CDR2: LNHDA, SQIVND (reference sequence). CDR3 sequence reads: CASSIDPRVLGQPQHF. The CDR3 nucleotides read TGTGCCAGTAGTATAGATCCCAGGGTATTGGGTCAGCCCCAGCATTTT.

The V gene is TRBV3-1 (or the pseudogene TRBV3-2), the J gene TRBJ1-2, with 7 bases lining up with TRBD1. In germline, CDR1 is LGHDT, CDR2 YNNKEL (reference sequence). Losses at the gene ends were 2 bases for V and 4 bases for J; bases not matched to a gene: 7. The CDR3 extends over 15 amino acids. CDR3 nucleotide sequence: TGTGCCAGCAGCCAACCGGGACAGCAGCGCTATGGCTACACCTTC. Translation gives CASSQPGQQRYGYTF.

This chain joins TRBV6-5 and TRBJ1-5; 7 positions match TRBD1. Germline loops: CDR1 MNHEY, CDR2 SVGAGI. The length of the CDR3 is 14 residues. The junction had 6 bases not matched to a gene; V was cut back by 7 bases and J by 3 bases. CDR3 protein: CASNPTGSNQPQHF. CDR3 nucleotide sequence: TGTGCCAGCAATCCGACAGGGTCCAATCAGCCCCAGCATTTT.